The subject of this entry is one TCR beta chain. The same CDR3 is also encoded by other DNA sequences in this sample. The data derive from a study of T cell repertoires in ileal Crohn's disease. Clones were read by immunoSEQ multiplex PCR, and TCRdb kept only the in-frame ones, dropping some. The sample has approximately 14,000 clones; around 79% are singletons. This CDR3 has 11 amino acids. Germline CDR1 and CDR2: DFQATT and SNEGSKA (reference sequence). The V and J ends lost 6 bases and 4 bases respectively, with 9 bases between them. Time point in this sample: inflamed ileum from the surgical specimen.

This clonotype was sampled from an adult with Crohn's disease. The rearrangement uses TRBV20-1 and TRBJ1-1; no clear D. Specimen: ileal tissue. CDR3 protein: CSAPRVTEAFF. The CDR3 region has the DNA TGCAGTGCCCCTAGGGTCACTGAAGCTTTCTTT.